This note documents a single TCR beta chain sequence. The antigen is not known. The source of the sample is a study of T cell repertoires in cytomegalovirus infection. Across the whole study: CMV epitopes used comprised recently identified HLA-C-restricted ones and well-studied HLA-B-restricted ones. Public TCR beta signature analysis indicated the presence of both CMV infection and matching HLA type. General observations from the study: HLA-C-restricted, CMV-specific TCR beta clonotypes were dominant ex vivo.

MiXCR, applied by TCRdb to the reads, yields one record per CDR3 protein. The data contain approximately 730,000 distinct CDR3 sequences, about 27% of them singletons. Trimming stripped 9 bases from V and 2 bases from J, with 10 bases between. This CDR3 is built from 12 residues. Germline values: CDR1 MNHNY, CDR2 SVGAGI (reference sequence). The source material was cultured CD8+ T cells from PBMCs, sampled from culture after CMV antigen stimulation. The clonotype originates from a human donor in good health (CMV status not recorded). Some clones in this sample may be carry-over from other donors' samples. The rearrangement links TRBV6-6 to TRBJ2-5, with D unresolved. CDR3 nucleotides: TGTGCCAGTCGGACCTTTCAAGAGACCCAGTACTTC. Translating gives CASRTFQETQYF.